This is a list of T cell receptor beta chains from one sample in a study of immune cell composition in non-small cell lung cancer. Clones were sequenced by immunoSEQ multiplex PCR, and TCRdb holds only the in-frame ones, with some missing. Found here are fewer than 15,000 clones, roughly two thirds of them singletons; the top ten hold around 8.1%. The specimen sequenced was lung tumor tissue. The receptor source for this set is a human donor with non-small cell lung cancer. Both conserved end residues are part of each CDR3. D genes are given only for firm matches. Rows may omit the clone size; those that give it use once, few, many or a size class.

d_call	v_call	clone_size	cdr3_length	j_call	cdr3_aa	cdr3_nt
TRBD2	TRBV4-1	NA	16	TRBJ2-7	CASSQDGGAGSYEQYF	TGCGCCAGCAGCCAAGACGGGGGGGCCGGGTCCTACGAGCAGTACTTC
TRBD1	TRBV7-6	NA	15	TRBJ2-7	CASTQSGTGDYEQYF	TGTGCCAGCACCCAATCCGGGACAGGGGACTACGAGCAGTACTTC
TRBD1	TRBV7-9	once	12	TRBJ1-2	CASSFEPDRLTF	TGTGCCAGCAGCTTCGAACCGGACAGGCTCACCTTC
TRBD1	TRBV7-9	NA	15	TRBJ2-2	CASSLGQGNTGELFF	TGTGCCAGCAGCCTGGGACAGGGGAACACCGGGGAGCTGTTTTTT
TRBD2	TRBV5-6	NA	17	TRBJ2-3	CASSKITSGGARDTQYF	TGTGCCAGCAGCAAAATCACTAGCGGGGGGGCCAGAGATACGCAGTATTTT
TRBD2	TRBV10-3	NA	14	TRBJ2-2	CAIRAGGRDGELFF	TGTGCCATCCGGGCGGGGGGGCGCGACGGGGAGCTGTTTTTT
NA	TRBV5-1	few	11	TRBJ2-7	CASGDRSEQYF	TGCGCCAGCGGAGACAGGTCCGAGCAGTACTTC
TRBD1	TRBV5-5	few	16	TRBJ1-6	CASSLARGSYNSPLHF	TGTGCCAGCAGCTTGGCCAGGGGGTCTTACAATTCACCCCTCCACTTT
NA	TRBV13	NA	15	TRBJ2-2	CASSLDRAGTGELFF	TGTGCCAGCAGCTTAGACAGGGCGGGCACCGGGGAGCTGTTTTTT
TRBD1	TRBV5-4	NA	16	TRBJ1-5	CASSQIGTVRNQPQHF	TGCGCCAGCAGCCAAATCGGGACAGTCCGCAATCAGCCCCAGCATTTT
NA	TRBV5-4	NA	15	TRBJ1-4	CASSLAGTTNEKLFF	TGTGCCAGCAGCTTGGCCGGGACAACTAATGAAAAACTGTTTTTT
TRBD1	TRBV27	NA	20	TRBJ2-7	CASTLRDRDGPTFLTREQYF	TGTGCCAGCACCCTCCGGGACAGGGATGGGCCCACTTTCCTCACTCGCGAGCAGTACTTC
TRBD1	TRBV7-2	NA	15	TRBJ2-5	CASSRGTGRQETQYF	TGTGCCAGCAGCCGGGGGACAGGAAGACAAGAGACCCAGTACTTC
NA	TRBV12-5	NA	18	TRBJ1-2	CASGYPPLPTVGIYGYTF	TGTGCTAGTGGTTATCCCCCGCTCCCTACGGTGGGCATTTATGGCTACACCTTC
NA	TRBV12-5	NA	12	TRBJ2-5	CASGHSQETQYF	TGTGCTAGTGGTCACAGCCAAGAGACCCAGTACTTC
TRBD2	TRBV7-9	once	15	TRBJ2-7	CASSLGEGMTYEQYF	TGTGCCAGCAGCTTAGGGGAGGGGATGACCTACGAGCAGTACTTC
NA	TRBV4-2	NA	17	TRBJ1-3	CASSQDPGSASGNTIYF	TGTGCCAGCAGCCAAGACCCCGGGTCGGCTTCTGGAAACACCATATATTTT
NA	TRBV7-7	NA	14	TRBJ2-5	CASSPGTGSETQYF	TGTGCTAGCAGCCCCGGGACTGGGTCAGAGACCCAGTACTTC
TRBD1	TRBV7-2	NA	15	TRBJ1-6	CASSLYRTGNSPLHF	TGTGCCAGCAGCCTATACCGGACAGGGAATTCACCCCTCCACTTT
NA	TRBV15	few	14	TRBJ2-1	CATSLGPPYNEQFF	TGTGCCACCAGCTTGGGGCCCCCCTACAATGAGCAGTTCTTC
TRBD2	TRBV18	NA	18	TRBJ2-7	CASSPGTTEIHHLYEQYF	TGTGCCAGCTCGCCCGGGACTACAGAAATTCACCACCTCTACGAGCAGTACTTC
NA	TRBV7-9	NA	15	TRBJ1-2	CASSLERPGPRRYTF	TGTGCCAGCAGCTTAGAAAGACCGGGTCCTAGACGCTACACCTTC
NA	TRBV6-4	NA	14	TRBJ1-5	CAAGTGDSNQPQHF	TGTGCCGCCGGAACAGGAGATAGCAATCAGCCCCAGCATTTT
NA	TRBV25-1	NA	12	TRBJ1-1	CASSEYSGAAFF	TGTGCCAGCAGTGAATATTCAGGGGCAGCTTTCTTT
NA	TRBV4-2	NA	14	TRBJ2-4	CASSQDLAKNIQYF	TGTGCCAGCAGCCAAGACCTAGCCAAAAACATTCAGTACTTC
NA	TRBV2	NA	15	TRBJ2-7	CASSPGQILGDEQYF	TGTGCCAGCAGCCCGGGACAAATTCTTGGGGACGAGCAGTACTTC
NA	TRBV28	NA	15	TRBJ1-3	CASSNHRASGNTIYF	TGTGCCAGCAGTAATCACAGGGCTTCTGGAAACACCATATATTTT
NA	TRBV5-1	medium-sized	16	TRBJ2-2	CASSSRRGSGTGELFF	TGCGCCAGCAGCTCCCGGCGGGGATCGGGCACCGGGGAGCTGTTTTTT
NA	TRBV4-3	NA	15	TRBJ2-7	CASSPNGNGAYEQYF	TGCGCCAGCAGCCCCAACGGGAACGGGGCCTACGAGCAGTACTTC
TRBD2	TRBV9	few	15	TRBJ2-1	CASSPLAGDNNEQFF	TGTGCCAGCAGCCCTTTAGCGGGGGACAACAATGAGCAGTTCTTC
NA	TRBV11-3	NA	12	TRBJ2-2	CASSQNTGELFF	TGTGCCAGCAGCCAGAACACCGGGGAGCTGTTTTTT
NA	TRBV9	NA	15	TRBJ2-1	CASSVTQGSYNEQFF	TGTGCCAGCAGCGTTACGCAGGGGTCCTACAATGAGCAGTTCTTC
NA	TRBV11-3	NA	13	TRBJ2-5	CASSLGRLETQYF	TGTGCCAGCAGCTTAGGGAGGTTGGAGACCCAGTACTTC
NA	TRBV5-1	NA	14	TRBJ2-6	CASSLDSGANVLTF	TGCGCCAGCAGTCTAGACTCTGGGGCCAACGTCCTGACTTTC
TRBD1	TRBV15	NA	14	TRBJ2-5	CATSRNRGPETQYF	TGTGCCACCAGCAGGAACAGGGGCCCAGAGACCCAGTACTTC
NA	TRBV7-2	NA	13	TRBJ2-5	CASSPSGQETQYF	TGTGCCAGCAGCCCCAGCGGTCAAGAGACCCAGTACTTC